These T cell receptor beta chains were read from a single sample in a study of cytomegalovirus exposure and HLA in healthy donors. Method: immunoSEQ multiplex PCR; TCRdb's copy keeps in-frame clones and lacks some. This sample has a few hundred thousand clones, with around 65% found just once. Sequenced input: PBMCs. These TCRs come from a female donor in good health and CMV-seronegative. Both conserved end residues are part of each CDR3. D genes are given only for firm matches. Only part of the rows carry a size: once, few, many, or a class if the clone is expanded.

NA	TRBV5-4	NA	TRBJ1-1	CASSLIPSGTEAFF	TGTGCCAGCAGCTTGATCCCTTCAGGCACTGAAGCTTTCTTT
NA	TRBV19	TRBD1	TRBJ1-4	CASNSGQGTEKLFF	TGTGCCAGTAACTCGGGACAGGGAACTGAAAAACTGTTTTTT
NA	TRBV27	TRBD1	TRBJ2-3	CASSLIPGQGDSDTQYF	TGTGCCAGCAGTTTAATCCCGGGACAGGGGGACTCCGATACGCAGTATTTT
few	TRBV2	TRBD1	TRBJ2-1	CASIGTEPYNEQFF	TGTGCCAGTATAGGGACAGAACCCTACAATGAGCAGTTCTTC
NA	TRBV7-2	NA	TRBJ2-1	CASSYQGSRYDEQFF	TGTGCCAGCAGCTATCAGGGCTCTAGGTATGATGAGCAGTTCTTC
NA	TRBV28	TRBD1	TRBJ1-1	CASIDRGRRTEAFF	TGTGCCAGCATCGACAGGGGGCGCCGGACTGAAGCTTTCTTT
NA	TRBV6-5	TRBD2	TRBJ2-1	CASSYLLAGGNKQFF	TGTGCCAGCAGTTACTTACTAGCGGGAGGGAACAAGCAGTTCTTC
NA	TRBV5-6	NA	TRBJ2-2	CASSLGGAGELFF	TGTGCCAGCAGCCTGGGGGGAGCCGGGGAGCTGTTTTTT
NA	TRBV9	TRBD1	TRBJ2-2	CASSLRGLGGELFF	TGTGCCAGCAGCTTGAGGGGGCTAGGTGGGGAGCTGTTTTTT
NA	TRBV30	TRBD1	TRBJ2-3	CAWSVQGPSTDTQYF	TGTGCCTGGAGTGTACAGGGGCCGAGCACAGATACGCAGTATTTT
NA	TRBV9	NA	TRBJ2-1	CASSVQGNEQFF	TGTGCCAGCAGCGTACAGGGAAATGAGCAGTTCTTC
NA	TRBV9	NA	TRBJ1-2	CASSVVEDGYTF	TGTGCCAGCAGCGTGGTGGAGGATGGCTACACCTTC
few	TRBV15	TRBD2	TRBJ2-2	CATSRAMAGGPVGGELFF	TGTGCCACCAGCAGAGCTATGGCGGGAGGGCCGGTAGGCGGGGAGCTGTTTTTT
NA	TRBV10-2	NA	TRBJ1-2	CASSDPQGGYTF	TGCGCCAGCAGTGACCCCCAGGGAGGATACACCTTC
NA	TRBV7-7	TRBD1	TRBJ2-7	CASSLAPGQGAYEQYF	TGTGCCAGCAGCTTAGCGCCGGGACAGGGGGCCTACGAGCAGTACTTC
NA	TRBV19	NA	TRBJ2-1	CASSNKRTYNEQFF	TGTGCCAGTAGCAACAAGCGGACTTACAATGAGCAGTTCTTC
NA	TRBV5-1	NA	TRBJ2-1	CASSLEGSWLNEQFF	TGCGCCAGCAGCTTGGAAGGGAGCTGGTTGAATGAGCAGTTCTTC
NA	TRBV5-1	NA	TRBJ1-2	CASSLDGQEGYTF	TGCGCCAGCAGCCTGGATGGACAAGAGGGCTACACCTTC
NA	TRBV27	TRBD2	TRBJ2-1	CASRSGGTSSYNEQFF	TGTGCCAGCAGGTCGGGCGGGACTAGCTCCTACAATGAGCAGTTCTTC
NA	TRBV19	TRBD1	TRBJ1-1	CASSIDPGTGRLSNTEAFF	TGTGCCAGTAGTATAGATCCAGGGACAGGCCGACTTTCGAACACTGAAGCTTTCTTT
NA	TRBV15	NA	TRBJ1-2	CATSRVGYGYTF	TGTGCCACCAGCAGAGTCGGCTATGGCTACACCTTC
NA	TRBV6-6	TRBD1	TRBJ2-5	CASIGTGQETQYF	TGTGCCAGCATTGGGACAGGGCAAGAGACCCAGTACTTC
NA	TRBV6-5	NA	TRBJ1-1	CASSFEVDTEAFF	TGTGCCAGCAGTTTCGAGGTGGACACTGAAGCTTTCTTT
once	TRBV19	NA	TRBJ2-1	CASSITRYVGQFF	TGTGCCAGTAGTATAACCCGCTACGTCGGGCAGTTCTTC
few	TRBV18	TRBD1	TRBJ1-2	CASSPIGTGGGYTF	TGTGCCAGCTCACCGATCGGGACAGGGGGCGGCTACACCTTC
NA	TRBV12-5	TRBD2	TRBJ2-7	CASGLDVAGVIDEQYF	TGTGCTAGTGGTTTGGACGTAGCGGGAGTTATCGACGAGCAGTACTTC
NA	TRBV5-1	NA	TRBJ1-5	CASSLGSWVELDQPQHF	TGCGCCAGCAGCTTGGGTAGCTGGGTGGAATTGGATCAGCCCCAGCATTTT
NA	TRBV6-1	NA	TRBJ2-7	CASNWDSPEYEQYF	TGTGCCAGCAATTGGGACTCACCCGAGTACGAGCAGTACTTC
once	TRBV27	TRBD1	TRBJ1-4	CASPTGGYEKLFF	TGTGCCAGCCCGACAGGGGGGTATGAAAAACTGTTTTTT
NA	TRBV9	NA	TRBJ1-3	CASSAPGTNSGNTIYF	TGTGCCAGCAGCGCTCCCGGGACAAACTCTGGAAACACCATATATTTT
NA	TRBV10-2	NA	TRBJ2-3	CASSDRGAGDTQYF	TGCGCCAGCAGTGATCGGGGGGCGGGCGATACGCAGTATTTT
NA	TRBV19	NA	TRBJ1-2	CATTRGLEGYTF	TGTGCCACTACCCGAGGGCTGGAGGGCTACACCTTC
NA	TRBV15	NA	TRBJ2-3	CATSSSGSTDTQYF	TGTGCCACCAGCAGCAGCGGTAGCACAGATACGCAGTATTTT
few	TRBV28	NA	TRBJ1-1	CASSSINTEAFF	TGTGCCAGCAGTTCCATTAACACTGAAGCTTTCTTT
NA	TRBV19	TRBD1	TRBJ1-6	CASSTQGQGKGSPLHF	TGTGCCAGTAGTACCCAGGGACAGGGGAAGGGTTCACCCCTCCACTTT
few	TRBV18	TRBD1	TRBJ1-1	CASSTTTGGNEAFF	TGTGCCAGCTCAACTACCACAGGGGGCAATGAAGCTTTCTTT
few	TRBV4-2	NA	TRBJ2-3	CASSQDQDYAYTQYF	TGTGCCAGCAGCCAAGATCAGGACTATGCTTATACGCAGTATTTT
NA	TRBV5-1	TRBD1	TRBJ1-6	CASSLGTGENSPLHF	TGCGCCAGCAGCTTGGGTACAGGGGAGAACTCACCCCTCCACTTT
NA	TRBV4-1	TRBD2	TRBJ2-1	CASSHPPGLANNEQFF	TGCGCCAGCAGCCATCCCCCGGGACTAGCAAACAATGAGCAGTTCTTC
few	TRBV19	TRBD1	TRBJ1-1	CASSPGTGLGGTEAFF	TGTGCCAGTAGTCCTGGGACAGGGCTGGGGGGCACTGAAGCTTTCTTT
NA	TRBV27	TRBD1	TRBJ2-7	CASSPRQGLYYEQYF	TGTGCCAGCAGCCCCCGACAGGGCCTCTACTACGAGCAGTACTTC
NA	TRBV9	TRBD1	TRBJ1-2	CASSARTGVNYGYTF	TGTGCCAGCAGCGCCCGGACAGGGGTAAACTATGGCTACACCTTC
NA	TRBV6-1	NA	TRBJ1-1	CASTGVLLYTEAFF	TGTGCCAGCACCGGGGTACTTCTGTACACTGAAGCTTTCTTT
NA	TRBV7-2	NA	TRBJ1-1	CASSPYTEAFF	TGTGCCAGCAGCCCCTACACTGAAGCTTTCTTT
NA	TRBV19	NA	TRBJ1-1	CASSAGMNTEAFF	TGTGCCAGTAGTGCAGGGATGAACACTGAAGCTTTCTTT
once	TRBV30	NA	TRBJ2-1	CAWSLAGEQFF	TGTGCCTGGAGTCTTGCCGGTGAGCAGTTCTTC
NA	TRBV10-2	NA	TRBJ2-5	CASSEPHMNQETQYF	TGCGCCAGCAGTGAGCCCCACATGAACCAAGAGACCCAGTACTTC
NA	TRBV30	NA	TRBJ2-3	CAWSVLSTDTQYF	TGTGCCTGGAGTGTATTATCCACAGATACGCAGTATTTT
NA	TRBV5-1	TRBD1	TRBJ2-3	CASSTWTGGTDTQYF	TGCGCCAGCAGCACTTGGACAGGGGGCACGGATACGCAGTATTTT
NA	TRBV6-4	NA	TRBJ2-7	CASSGGILLGYEQYF	TGTGCCAGCAGCGGGGGTATACTCCTCGGGTACGAGCAGTACTTC
few	TRBV4-2	NA	TRBJ1-1	CASSPGRNRVNTEAFF	TGTGCCAGCAGCCCGGGGAGAAACAGGGTGAACACTGAAGCTTTCTTT
NA	TRBV11-2	TRBD2	TRBJ2-7	CASSHRGAYEQYF	TGTGCCAGCAGCCATCGGGGGGCCTACGAGCAGTACTTC
once	TRBV5-1	NA	TRBJ1-1	CASSLEKSSNTEAFF	TGCGCCAGCAGCTTGGAAAAGAGTTCGAACACTGAAGCTTTCTTT
once	TRBV11-3	TRBD2	TRBJ2-7	CASSLGGLAGGEQYF	TGTGCCAGCAGCTTAGGTGGACTAGCGGGGGGCGAGCAGTACTTC